This record concerns one TCR beta chain sequence. This specimen comes from a study of cytomegalovirus exposure and HLA in healthy donors. Clones were sequenced by immunoSEQ multiplex PCR, and TCRdb holds only the in-frame ones, with some missing. This sample has around 120,000 clones; 88% occur once, and the top ten carry around 6%. Sequenced: PBMCs. The sequence was obtained from a woman between 18 and 29 years old in good health and CMV-seropositive.

The CDR3 sequence: CASSFGGLHTGELFF. The DNA of the CDR3 is TGTGCCAGCAGCTTCGGGGGATTGCACACCGGGGAGCTGTTTTTT. The V and J genes are TRBV11-2 and TRBJ2-2, with a tentative D call TRBD2 (6 bases). V was cut by 3 bases and J by 3 bases, with 11 bases left in between. CDR1 is SGHAT, CDR2 FQNNGV, per germline. CDR3 size: 15 residues. Variable domain in full (rest from reference TRBV11-2 and TRBJ2-2): EAGVAQSPRYKIIEKRQSVAFWCNPISGHATLYWYQQILGQGPKLLIQFQNNGVVDDSQLPKDRFSAERLKGVDSTLKIQPAKLEDSAVYLCASSFGGLHTGELFFGEGSRLTVL.